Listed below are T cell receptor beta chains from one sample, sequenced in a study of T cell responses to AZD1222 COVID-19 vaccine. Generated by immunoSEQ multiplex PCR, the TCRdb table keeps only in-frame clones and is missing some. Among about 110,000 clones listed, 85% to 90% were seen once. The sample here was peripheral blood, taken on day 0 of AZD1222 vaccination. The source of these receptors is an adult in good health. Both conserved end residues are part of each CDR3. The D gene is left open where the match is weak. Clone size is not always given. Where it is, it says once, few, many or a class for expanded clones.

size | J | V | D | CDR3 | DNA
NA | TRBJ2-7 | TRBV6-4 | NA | CASSEISNSEQYF | TGTGCCAGCAGTGAAATTAGTAATAGCGAGCAGTACTTC
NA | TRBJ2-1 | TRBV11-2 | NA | CASSGYKEQFF | TGTGCCAGCAGCGGATACAAAGAGCAGTTCTTC
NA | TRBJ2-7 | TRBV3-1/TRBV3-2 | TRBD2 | CASSRGTSGRLGEQYF | TGTGCCAGCAGCCGAGGGACTAGCGGGAGATTGGGCGAGCAGTACTTC
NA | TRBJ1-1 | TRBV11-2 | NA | CASSLGYGNTEAFF | TGTGCCAGCAGCTTAGGGTACGGGAACACTGAAGCTTTCTTT
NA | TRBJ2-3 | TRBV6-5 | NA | CASSPRGVLTDTQYF | TGTGCCAGCAGTCCCCGGGGTGTTCTTACAGATACGCAGTATTTT
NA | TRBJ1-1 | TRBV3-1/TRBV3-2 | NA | CASRPTELNTEAFF | TGTGCCAGCCGACCTACGGAGCTGAACACTGAAGCTTTCTTT
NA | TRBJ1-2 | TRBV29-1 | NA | CSVVANYGYTF | TGCAGCGTTGTGGCTAACTATGGCTACACCTTC
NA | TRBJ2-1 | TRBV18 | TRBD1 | CASSPRTGGQRENNEQFF | TGTGCCAGCTCACCACGGACAGGGGGCCAGCGGGAGAACAATGAGCAGTTCTTC
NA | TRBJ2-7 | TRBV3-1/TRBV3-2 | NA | CASSPSGLRTREQYF | TGTGCCAGCAGCCCCTCCGGACTAAGGACGCGGGAGCAGTACTTC
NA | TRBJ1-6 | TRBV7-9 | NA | CASSLSVEGPLHF | TGTGCCAGCAGCTTATCGGTGGAGGGGCCCCTCCACTTT
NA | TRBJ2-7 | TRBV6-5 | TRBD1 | CASSRQGGSYEQYF | TGTGCCAGCAGTAGACAGGGCGGGTCCTACGAGCAGTACTTC
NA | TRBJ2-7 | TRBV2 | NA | CASSDPLYEQYF | TGTGCCAGCAGTGACCCCCTCTACGAGCAGTACTTC
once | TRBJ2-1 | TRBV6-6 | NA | CASSYRDLYNEQFF | TGTGCCAGCAGTTACCGGGACTTATACAATGAGCAGTTCTTC
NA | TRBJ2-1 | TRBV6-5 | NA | CASRSWEDEQFF | TGTGCCAGCCGGTCATGGGAGGATGAGCAGTTCTTC
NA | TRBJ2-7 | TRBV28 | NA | CASTPGQLTSYEQYF | TGTGCCAGCACCCCGGGTCAGTTGACTAGCTACGAGCAGTACTTC
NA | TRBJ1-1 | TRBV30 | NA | CAWKPRVAFATEAFF | TGTGCCTGGAAACCTCGAGTCGCGTTTGCCACTGAAGCTTTCTTT
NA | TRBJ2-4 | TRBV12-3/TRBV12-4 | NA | CATSRGDKNIQYF | TGTGCCACCAGTAGAGGAGACAAAAACATTCAGTACTTC
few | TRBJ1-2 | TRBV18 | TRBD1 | CASSPPLPRGRGGYTF | TGTGCCAGCTCACCACCCCTACCCAGGGGGCGGGGTGGCTACACCTTC
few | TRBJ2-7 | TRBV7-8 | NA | CASSLARGRAYEQYF | TGTGCCAGCAGCTTAGCTCGAGGGCGGGCCTACGAGCAGTACTTC
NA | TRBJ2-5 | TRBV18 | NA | CASSPPRDLQETQYF | TGTGCCAGCTCACCACCGCGGGACTTACAAGAGACCCAGTACTTC
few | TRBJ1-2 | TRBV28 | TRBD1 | CASSVGQVGGYTF | TGTGCCAGCAGTGTGGGACAGGTGGGTGGCTACACCTTC
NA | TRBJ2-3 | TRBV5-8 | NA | CASSYGLVTDTQYF | TGTGCCAGCAGCTACGGACTTGTTACAGATACGCAGTATTTT
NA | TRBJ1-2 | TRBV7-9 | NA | CASSFGRFGTEYGYTF | TGTGCCAGCAGCTTCGGAAGATTCGGGACGGAGTATGGCTACACCTTC
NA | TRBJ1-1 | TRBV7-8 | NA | CASSFGAVLGTEAFF | TGTGCCAGCAGCTTTGGGGCAGTCTTGGGCACTGAAGCTTTCTTT
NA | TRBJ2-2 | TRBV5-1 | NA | CASSLDAFGELFF | TGCGCCAGCAGCTTGGATGCTTTCGGGGAGCTGTTTTTT
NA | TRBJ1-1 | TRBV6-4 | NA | CASKQTVNTEAFF | TGTGCCAGCAAGCAGACGGTGAACACTGAAGCTTTCTTT
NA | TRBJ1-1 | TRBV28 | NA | CASSLRGAGGTEAFF | TGTGCCAGCAGTTTAAGGGGGGCCGGGGGCACTGAAGCTTTCTTT
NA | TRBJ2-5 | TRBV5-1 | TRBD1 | CASSLVPGGQETQYF | TGCGCCAGCAGCCTCGTACCAGGGGGTCAAGAGACCCAGTACTTC
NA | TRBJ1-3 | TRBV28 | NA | CASKTVRVHTIYF | TGTGCCAGTAAGACGGTCAGGGTACACACCATATATTTT
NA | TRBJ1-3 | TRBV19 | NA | CASQRNTIYF | TGTGCCAGCCAAAGAAACACCATATATTTT
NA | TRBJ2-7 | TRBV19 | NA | CASSGLGGPKTYEQYF | TGTGCCAGTAGCGGGTTGGGGGGACCCAAGACCTACGAGCAGTACTTC
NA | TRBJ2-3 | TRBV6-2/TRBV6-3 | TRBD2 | CASSLLAGGTDTQYF | TGTGCCAGCAGTTTACTAGCGGGAGGCACAGATACGCAGTATTTT
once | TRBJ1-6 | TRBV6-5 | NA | CASSPEQGTRSPLHF | TGTGCCAGCAGCCCAGAACAGGGAACGAGGTCACCCCTCCACTTT
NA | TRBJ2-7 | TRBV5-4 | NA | CASSLTGLTSYEQYF | TGTGCCAGCAGCTTAACAGGACTCACAAGCTACGAGCAGTACTTC
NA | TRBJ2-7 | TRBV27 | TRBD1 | CASRQGAKEQYF | TGTGCCAGCAGACAGGGGGCGAAAGAGCAGTACTTC
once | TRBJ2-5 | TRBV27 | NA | CASSRTGETQYF | TGTGCCAGCAGTCGGACGGGAGAGACCCAGTACTTC
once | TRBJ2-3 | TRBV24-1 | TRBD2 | CATSRLADFTDTQYF | TGTGCCACCAGTCGTCTAGCGGATTTCACAGATACGCAGTATTTT
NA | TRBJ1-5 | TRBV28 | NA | CASSFHRDSQPQHF | TGTGCCAGCAGTTTCCACAGGGATAGTCAGCCCCAGCATTTT
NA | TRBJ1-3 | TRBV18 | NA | CASSPMSSGNTIYF | TGTGCCAGCTCACCTATGAGCTCTGGAAACACCATATATTTT
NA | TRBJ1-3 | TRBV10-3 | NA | CAISSDSSGNTIYF | TGTGCCATCAGTTCGGACAGCTCTGGAAACACCATATATTTT
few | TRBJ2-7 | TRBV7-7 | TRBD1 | CASSRGQGAYEQYF | TGTGCCAGCAGCCGAGGACAGGGCGCCTACGAGCAGTACTTC
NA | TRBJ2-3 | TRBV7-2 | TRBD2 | CASSEGGLAGYTQYF | TGTGCCAGCAGCGAAGGGGGACTAGCGGGATATACGCAGTATTTT
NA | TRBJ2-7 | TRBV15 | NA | CATSRDRGSSYEQYF | TGTGCCACCAGCAGAGATAGAGGGAGCTCCTACGAGCAGTACTTC
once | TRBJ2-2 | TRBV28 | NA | CASSLGPPGELFF | TGTGCCAGCAGTTTGGGTCCCCCCGGGGAGCTGTTTTTT
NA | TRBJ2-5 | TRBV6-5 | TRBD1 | CASSGTAQETQYF | TGTGCCAGCAGCGGGACAGCCCAAGAGACCCAGTACTTC
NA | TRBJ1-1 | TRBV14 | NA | CASSPGRWNTEAFF | TGTGCCAGCAGCCCGGGACGTTGGAACACTGAAGCTTTCTTT
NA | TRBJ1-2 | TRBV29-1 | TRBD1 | CSVEDLAGGNGYTF | TGCAGCGTTGAAGACTTGGCAGGGGGCAATGGCTACACCTTC
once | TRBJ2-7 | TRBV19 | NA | CASGDSKYEQYF | TGTGCCAGTGGAGACAGTAAATACGAGCAGTACTTC